The next 19 T cell receptor beta chains were all read from a single sample in a study of Graves' ophthalmopathy and Graves' hyperthyroidism. Amplification targeted the TCR beta CDR3 regions, with RNA transcripts as the source material. The first-round RT-PCR employed HTBI primers together with the Qiagen OneStep RT-PCR kit. A multiplex PCR was then performed as the second round. TCRdb independently ran MiXCR on the multiplex PCR reads; one entry per CDR3 protein. The table has some 750,000 distinct CDR3 sequences, around 40% seen once. Material: peripheral blood. These TCRs come from an adult man with Graves' ophthalmopathy.

DNA of the CDR3: TGTGCCACCAGTGATCCCGGGACTGGGCGGGACAATGAGCAGTTCTTC. Amino acid sequence: CATSDPGTGRDNEQFF. The V gene is TRBV24-1, the J gene TRBJ2-1; D might be TRBD2 (6 bases). CDR1 and CDR2 (germline): KGHDR, SFDVKD. V lost 3 bases and J lost 5, with 16 bases in between. CDR3 length: 16 residues.

At least ten counts were recorded for this clonotype. The chain combines TRBV2 with TRBJ1-1; perhaps TRBD1 as D (5 bases). The ends were cut back, 4 bases at V and 4 bases at J, with 10 bases in the middle. This CDR3 is built from 13 residues. Germline V lookup: CDR1 SNHLY, CDR2 FYNNEI. The CDR3 coding sequence is TGTGCCAGCAGTGGATTCGGGGCCACTGAAGCTTTCTTT. Its protein product is CASSGFGATEAFF.

This clonotype was observed a handful of times. J is TRBJ2-2 and V is TRBV7-9; 7 bases agree with TRBD1. The trim removed 5 bases at V and 7 bases at J, leaving 7 bases unmatched. This CDR3 is built from 14 residues. CDR1 and CDR2 (germline): SEHNR, FQNEAQ (reference sequence). The CDR3 sequence: CASSDRAFGGELFF. The CDR3 DNA follows: TGTGCCAGCAGCGACAGGGCATTTGGCGGGGAGCTGTTTTTT. Filled out from reference TRBV7-9 and TRBJ2-2, the complete variable domain reads DTGVSQNPRHKITKRGQNVTFRCDPISEHNRLYWYRQTLGQGPEFLTYFQNEAQLEKSRLLSDRFSAERPKGSFSTLEIQRTEQGDSAMYLCASSDRAFGGELFFGEGSRLTVL.

Concerning this clonotype itself: In this CDR3 the conserved last residue, phenylalanine or tryptophan, is missing, so a read error is likely. The chain joins TRBV20-1 to TRBJ1-2, with D tentatively TRBD1 (5 bases). Per the germline V gene, CDR1 is DFQATT and CDR2 is SNEGSKA (reference sequence). The CDR3 is made up of 13 amino acids. Trimming pared 5 bases from V and 0 bases from J, leaving 10 bases between. Here the CDR3 DNA reads TGCAGTGCTTTCCGGGACGCTAACTATGGCTACACCATC. As protein: CSAFRDANYGYTI.

The chain is built from TRBV10-3 and TRBJ2-7; 8 nucleotides agree with TRBD2. Trimming removed 10 bases from V and 3 bases from J; junction bases left unmatched: 14. Germline CDR1 and CDR2: ENHRY and SYGVKD. The CDR3 is 15 amino acids. The CDR3 region is CASSRGAAGDYEQYF. DNA of the CDR3: TGTGCCAGCAGCCGGGGGGCAGCGGGAGACTACGAGCAGTACTTC.

This clonotype has ten or more counts. V is TRBV11-2 and J is TRBJ2-7; the match to TRBD2 covers 9 bases. The trim removed 3 bases at V and 6 bases at J, leaving 6 bases unmatched. Germline CDR1 and CDR2: SGHAT and FQNNGV. The CDR3 spans 14 residues. The CDR3 loop reads CASSLAGGPSEQYF. The CDR3 nucleotides read TGTGCCAGCAGCTTGGCGGGGGGGCCGTCCGAGCAGTACTTC. The full variable domain, its missing parts supplied by reference TRBV11-2 and TRBJ2-7, is EAGVAQSPRYKIIEKRQSVAFWCNPISGHATLYWYQQILGQGPKLLIQFQNNGVVDDSQLPKDRFSAERLKGVDSTLKIQPAKLEDSAVYLCASSLAGGPSEQYFGPGTRLTVT.

The table lists this clonotype with many counts. The rearrangement uses TRBV7-8 and TRBJ1-2; D remains ambiguous. Germline V gene data show CDR1 as SGHVS and CDR2 as FQNEAQ. The CDR3 length is 13 residues. With 3 bases removed from V and 7 bases from J, the gap between germline ends came to 12 bases. CDR3 in amino acids: CASSFVLGSGYTF. DNA of the CDR3: TGTGCCAGCAGCTTCGTCCTGGGCTCTGGCTACACCTTC.

This chain uses TRBV20-1 with TRBJ1-5, with 7 positions matching TRBD1. Germline CDR1 reads DFQATT; CDR2 reads SNEGSKA (reference sequence). Losses at the gene ends were 3 bases for V and 2 bases for J; bases not matched to a gene: 7. CDR3 length equals 15 residues. This CDR3 is CSASRGGGGNQPQHF. The CDR3, as DNA: TGCAGTGCTAGTAGAGGAGGGGGCGGCAATCAGCCCCAGCATTTT.

This clonotype was recorded once. Its ends do not fully match the called genes, so a read error is possible. Here the CDR3 reads CASSQDPLATNEKLFF. CDR3 coding DNA: TGCGCCAGCAGCCAAGATCCTCTTGCAACTAATGAAAAACTGTTTTTT. The chain couples TRBV7-9 to TRBJ1-4, with D unresolved. In germline, CDR1 is SEHNR, CDR2 FQNEAQ (reference sequence). The CDR3 is 16 amino acids.

This clonotype was picked up many times. An end of the junction differs from the germline gene, which may be a read error. The V call is TRBV7-7, the J call TRBJ2-7; tentative D call: TRBD2 (5 bases). This CDR3 is 14 amino acids long. Germline V gene sequence: CDR1 SSHAT, CDR2 FNYEAQ (reference sequence). The DNA for the CDR3 is TGTGCTAGCAGCTTAGCGATAGGACTTGGGGAGCAGTACTTC. Its translation is CASSLAIGLGEQYF.

In its sample, this clonotype was seen once. V gene TRBV5-5 combines with J gene TRBJ2-7, with 11 bases that match TRBD1. The junction had 5 bases not matched to a gene; V was cut back by 4 bases and J by 2 bases. This CDR3 spans 15 amino acids. Germline V gene data show CDR1 as SGHKS and CDR2 as YYEKEE (reference sequence). The CDR3, as DNA: TGTGCCAGCAGCGCGGGACAGGGGGTTACCTACGAGCAGTACTTC. It encodes CASSAGQGVTYEQYF.

The V gene is TRBV25-1, the J gene TRBJ1-6; 11 positions match TRBD1. V trimming: 3 bases; J trimming: 7 bases; junction bases outside the gene matches: 5. The CDR3 totals 16 residues. Germline CDR1 and CDR2: MGHDK and SYGVNS. The chain's CDR3 is CASSDGQGATNSPLHF. Written as DNA, the CDR3 is TGTGCCAGCAGTGATGGACAGGGGGCAACAAATTCACCCCTCCACTTT.

The gene calls are TRBV10-1 and TRBJ2-2, with 10 bases matching TRBD2. Germline assignment: CDR1 WNHNN and CDR2 SYGVQD (reference sequence). V trimming: 4 bases; J trimming: 7 bases; junction bases outside the gene matches: 6. This CDR3 contains 15 residues. The CDR3 region is CASSGAGGPVGELFF. DNA of the CDR3: TGCGCCAGCAGTGGAGCGGGGGGGCCCGTCGGGGAGCTGTTTTTT.

This clonotype came up a few times. The genes are TRBV19 and TRBJ1-4; 9 bases match TRBD1. The germline V gene has CDR1 LNHDA and CDR2 SQIVND (reference sequence). The CDR3 is 14 amino acids. V lost 5 bases, J lost 8 bases, and 6 bases stayed unmatched. The CDR3 loop is CASSARTGDEKLFF. The CDR3, as DNA: TGTGCCAGTAGTGCCCGGACAGGGGACGAAAAACTGTTTTTT.

The V gene is TRBV15, the J gene TRBJ2-5; D ambiguous. Trimming left V 3 bases short and J 5 bases short, with 7 bases between. Germline loops: CDR1 LNHNV, CDR2 YYDKDF (reference sequence). This CDR3 spans 12 amino acids. The CDR3 coding sequence is TGTGCCACCAGCAGGGGGTTGGAGACCCAGTACTTC. Translation gives CATSRGLETQYF.

The chain has TRBV12-3 or TRBV12-4 and TRBJ1-5; tentative D call: TRBD1 (5 bases). With 0 bases removed from V and 2 bases from J, the gap between germline ends came to 11 bases. The CDR3 spans 16 residues. The CDR3 DNA is TGTGCCAGCAGTTTAGCGCTTGGGGCGGGCAATCAGCCCCAGCATTTT. This sequence encodes CASSLALGAGNQPQHF.

V usage is TRBV9 and J usage is TRBJ1-2, with unresolved D. The ends were cut back, 4 bases at V and 1 base at J, with 14 bases in the middle. This CDR3 region has 15 residues. Germline V lookup: CDR1 SGDLS, CDR2 YYNGEE. CDR3 nucleotides: TGTGCCAGCAGCCGCGGACGTAGACTTAACTATGGCTACACCTTC. Translation: CASSRGRRLNYGYTF. The whole variable domain, remainder taken from reference TRBV9 and TRBJ1-2, is DSGVTQTPKHLITATGQRVTLRCSPRSGDLSVYWYQQSLDQGLQFLIQYYNGEERAKGNILERFSAQQFPDLHSELNLSSLELGDSALYFCASSRGRRLNYGYTFGSGTRLTVV.

This clonotype was observed a few times. The rearrangement links TRBV12-3 or TRBV12-4 to TRBJ1-3; perhaps TRBD1 as D (5 bases). The CDR3 length is 13 residues. Trimming cost V 5 bases and J 4 bases, with 9 bases left between them. Here the CDR3 reads CASSGHSGNTIYF. CDR3 DNA sequence: TGTGCCAGCAGTGGACATAGCGGAAACACCATATATTTT.

The V gene is TRBV15, the J gene TRBJ1-1, with D unresolved. Trimming took off 0 bases at V and 11 bases at J, with 19 bases between the two ends. The CDR3 is made up of 15 amino acids. Per germline, CDR1 LNHNV and CDR2 YYDKDF (reference sequence). DNA for the CDR3: TGTGCCACCAGCAGAGATCGTCAGCAGTTCCTTGTCGCTTTCTTT. It yields the protein CATSRDRQQFLVAFF.